These T cell receptor beta chains were read from a single sample in a study of blood T cell repertoires in COVID-19. The table came from immunoSEQ multiplex PCR; TCRdb's copy has only in-frame clones and leaves some out. The data contain about 170,000 clones, 89% of them seen just once; the ten biggest clones take up under 0.85%. Sequencing used PBMCs or T cells enriched from blood (not recorded which). Every receptor here comes from a woman under 30 who had recovered from COVID-19. CDR3s include the opening cysteine and the closing phenylalanine or tryptophan. The D gene is left open where the match is weak. Clone size is shown for a subset of rows, as once, few, many or a class of expanded clone.

d_gene: -
j_gene: TRBJ2-7
v_gene: TRBV7-8
abundance: -
CDR3aa: CASSRAETYEQYF
CDR3nt: TGTGCCAGCAGCCGAGCGGAGACCTACGAGCAGTACTTC

d_gene: TRBD2
j_gene: TRBJ2-1
v_gene: TRBV7-3
abundance: once
CDR3aa: CASSLGLAGDNEQFF
CDR3nt: TGTGCCAGCAGCTTAGGACTAGCGGGCGACAATGAGCAGTTCTTC

d_gene: TRBD2
j_gene: TRBJ2-1
v_gene: TRBV29-1
abundance: -
CDR3aa: CSVEGAGGFSYNEQFF
CDR3nt: TGCAGCGTTGAAGGCGCCGGGGGGTTCTCCTACAATGAGCAGTTCTTC

d_gene: TRBD2
j_gene: TRBJ2-5
v_gene: TRBV11-2
abundance: -
CDR3aa: CASSPLANQETQYF
CDR3nt: TGTGCCAGCAGCCCACTAGCGAACCAAGAGACCCAGTACTTC

d_gene: -
j_gene: TRBJ1-5
v_gene: TRBV19
abundance: -
CDR3aa: CASSTQGFSNQPQHF
CDR3nt: TGTGCCAGTAGTACCCAGGGGTTCAGCAATCAGCCCCAGCATTTT

d_gene: -
j_gene: TRBJ2-6
v_gene: TRBV7-9
abundance: -
CDR3aa: CALESGANVLTF
CDR3nt: TGTGCTTTAGAATCTGGGGCCAACGTCCTGACTTTC

d_gene: -
j_gene: TRBJ2-7
v_gene: TRBV5-1
abundance: -
CDR3aa: CASSPDSRAYEQYF
CDR3nt: TGCGCCAGCAGCCCGGACAGCAGAGCCTACGAGCAGTACTTC

d_gene: -
j_gene: TRBJ2-2
v_gene: TRBV7-3
abundance: -
CDR3aa: CASKLTRDDTGELFF
CDR3nt: TGTGCCAGCAAACTAACTCGGGATGACACCGGGGAGCTGTTTTTT

d_gene: -
j_gene: TRBJ1-1
v_gene: TRBV30
abundance: -
CDR3aa: CAWSSGGVSAFF
CDR3nt: TGTGCCTGGAGTTCCGGGGGTGTTTCGGCTTTCTTT

d_gene: -
j_gene: TRBJ2-7
v_gene: TRBV4-1
abundance: -
CDR3aa: CASSQEGSLSSYEQYF
CDR3nt: TGCGCCAGCAGCCAAGAGGGCTCCCTGAGCTCCTACGAGCAGTACTTC

d_gene: -
j_gene: TRBJ2-5
v_gene: TRBV3-1/TRBV3-2
abundance: -
CDR3aa: CASSQVRGETQYF
CDR3nt: TGTGCCAGCAGCCAAGTAAGAGGGGAGACCCAGTACTTC

d_gene: -
j_gene: TRBJ1-4
v_gene: TRBV21-1
abundance: -
CDR3aa: CASTFSGQSHEKLFF
CDR3nt: TGTGCCAGCACCTTTTCGGGACAGTCTCATGAAAAACTGTTTTTT

d_gene: -
j_gene: TRBJ2-5
v_gene: TRBV12-3/TRBV12-4
abundance: -
CDR3aa: CASSRGRETQYF
CDR3nt: TGTGCCAGCAGTCGGGGTCGAGAGACCCAGTACTTC

d_gene: -
j_gene: TRBJ2-7
v_gene: TRBV6-5
abundance: -
CDR3aa: CASIRTAYEQYF
CDR3nt: TGTGCCAGCATTCGGACAGCCTACGAGCAGTACTTC

d_gene: TRBD2
j_gene: TRBJ2-7
v_gene: TRBV2
abundance: -
CDR3aa: CASRLPSGTSGGYEQYF
CDR3nt: TGTGCCAGCAGACTGCCTTCCGGGACTAGCGGGGGCTACGAGCAGTACTTC

d_gene: -
j_gene: TRBJ2-2
v_gene: TRBV11-3
abundance: once
CDR3aa: CASSTVGELFF
CDR3nt: TGTGCCAGCAGCACGGTCGGGGAGCTGTTTTTT

d_gene: -
j_gene: TRBJ2-3
v_gene: TRBV24-1
abundance: once
CDR3aa: CATSSSSTGIDTQYF
CDR3nt: TGTGCCACCAGTAGTTCTAGCACGGGGATAGATACGCAGTATTTT

d_gene: TRBD1
j_gene: TRBJ1-6
v_gene: TRBV2
abundance: -
CDR3aa: CASSPGTGGSSPLHF
CDR3nt: TGTGCCAGCAGTCCCGGGACAGGGGGTTCATCACCCCTCCACTTT

d_gene: TRBD2
j_gene: TRBJ2-3
v_gene: TRBV10-3
abundance: -
CDR3aa: CAIRAAGDTDTQYF
CDR3nt: TGTGCCATCAGAGCAGCGGGGGACACAGATACGCAGTATTTT

d_gene: TRBD2
j_gene: TRBJ2-3
v_gene: TRBV6-4
abundance: -
CDR3aa: CATSIAGESDTQYF
CDR3nt: TGTGCCACCTCAATAGCGGGAGAGTCAGATACGCAGTATTTT

d_gene: -
j_gene: TRBJ1-5
v_gene: TRBV28
abundance: -
CDR3aa: CASSSGGGRNQPQHF
CDR3nt: TGTGCCAGCAGTTCCGGGGGGGGGCGCAATCAGCCCCAGCATTTT

d_gene: -
j_gene: TRBJ1-1
v_gene: TRBV5-6
abundance: -
CDR3aa: CASSFGRGAFF
CDR3nt: TGTGCCAGCAGCTTCGGCAGGGGAGCTTTCTTT

d_gene: -
j_gene: TRBJ1-6
v_gene: TRBV5-1
abundance: -
CDR3aa: CASSLEGQRNSPLHF
CDR3nt: TGCGCCAGCAGCTTGGAAGGACAGCGGAATTCACCCCTCCACTTT

d_gene: TRBD2
j_gene: TRBJ2-5
v_gene: TRBV11-2
abundance: -
CDR3aa: CASSSTGLAAETQYF
CDR3nt: TGTGCCAGCAGCTCCACGGGACTAGCGGCAGAGACCCAGTACTTC

d_gene: -
j_gene: TRBJ1-1
v_gene: TRBV20-1
abundance: -
CDR3aa: CSLRQNTEAFF
CDR3nt: TGCAGTCTACGACAGAACACTGAAGCTTTCTTT

d_gene: TRBD2
j_gene: TRBJ2-3
v_gene: TRBV19
abundance: -
CDR3aa: CASTPRVPGLAGVRGTDTQYF
CDR3nt: TGTGCCAGTACCCCACGAGTACCGGGACTAGCGGGGGTAAGGGGCACAGATACGCAGTATTTT

d_gene: TRBD2
j_gene: TRBJ2-2
v_gene: TRBV5-1
abundance: -
CDR3aa: CASREGLLNTGELFF
CDR3nt: TGCGCCAGCAGAGAGGGACTACTGAACACCGGGGAGCTGTTTTTT

d_gene: TRBD1
j_gene: TRBJ1-5
v_gene: TRBV7-9
abundance: -
CDR3aa: CASSQTGADQPQHF
CDR3nt: TGTGCCAGCAGCCAGACAGGGGCAGATCAGCCCCAGCATTTT

d_gene: -
j_gene: TRBJ2-4
v_gene: TRBV4-1
abundance: -
CDR3aa: CASSQGILAKNIQYF
CDR3nt: TGCGCCAGCAGCCAAGGTATCTTAGCCAAAAACATTCAGTACTTC

d_gene: -
j_gene: TRBJ2-7
v_gene: TRBV6-2/TRBV6-3
abundance: -
CDR3aa: CASSLSPGSYEQYF
CDR3nt: TGTGCCAGCAGCCTTTCCCCGGGATCCTACGAGCAGTACTTC

d_gene: TRBD2
j_gene: TRBJ2-7
v_gene: TRBV9
abundance: -
CDR3aa: CASSAPGTSGTYEQYF
CDR3nt: TGTGCCAGCAGCGCCCCCGGGACTAGCGGAACCTACGAGCAGTACTTC

d_gene: -
j_gene: TRBJ2-7
v_gene: TRBV2
abundance: -
CDR3aa: CASSGGRSEQYF
CDR3nt: TGTGCCAGCAGTGGGGGGCGTTCCGAGCAGTACTTC

d_gene: -
j_gene: TRBJ2-5
v_gene: TRBV2
abundance: -
CDR3aa: CASSEDEGTQYF
CDR3nt: TGTGCCAGCAGTGAGGACGAGGGGACCCAGTACTTC

d_gene: -
j_gene: TRBJ2-7
v_gene: TRBV19
abundance: -
CDR3aa: CASSTGYEQYF
CDR3nt: TGTGCCAGTAGTACCGGCTACGAGCAGTACTTC

d_gene: -
j_gene: TRBJ2-1
v_gene: TRBV21-1
abundance: -
CDR3aa: CASSKGRGGSNEQFF
CDR3nt: TGTGCCAGCAGCAAGGGTAGGGGCGGGAGCAATGAGCAGTTCTTC

d_gene: TRBD2
j_gene: TRBJ2-1
v_gene: TRBV3-1/TRBV3-2
abundance: -
CDR3aa: CASSQVGGRAGEQFF
CDR3nt: TGTGCCAGCAGCCAAGTGGGCGGGAGGGCCGGTGAGCAGTTCTTC

d_gene: -
j_gene: TRBJ2-2
v_gene: TRBV30
abundance: -
CDR3aa: CAWSVGGRSGRGTGELFF
CDR3nt: TGTGCCTGGAGTGTGGGCGGGCGTAGCGGACGGGGAACCGGGGAGCTGTTTTTT

d_gene: -
j_gene: TRBJ2-1
v_gene: TRBV28
abundance: -
CDR3aa: CASLKAGYNEQFF
CDR3nt: TGTGCCAGCCTCAAGGCGGGGTACAATGAGCAGTTCTTC

d_gene: -
j_gene: TRBJ1-6
v_gene: TRBV5-1
abundance: -
CDR3aa: CASSLERNSPLHF
CDR3nt: TGCGCCAGCAGCTTGGAGAGGAATTCACCCCTCCACTTT

d_gene: -
j_gene: TRBJ1-1
v_gene: TRBV4-1
abundance: -
CDR3aa: CASNYLMGGANTEAFF
CDR3nt: TGCGCCAGCAACTACCTGATGGGAGGGGCGAACACTGAAGCTTTCTTT

d_gene: TRBD1
j_gene: TRBJ2-1
v_gene: TRBV5-1
abundance: -
CDR3aa: CASSFDRASNEQFF
CDR3nt: TGCGCCAGCAGCTTTGACAGGGCATCCAATGAGCAGTTCTTC

d_gene: -
j_gene: TRBJ2-7
v_gene: TRBV6-2/TRBV6-3
abundance: -
CDR3aa: CASSYPRGSGAYEQYF
CDR3nt: TGTGCCAGCAGTTACCCCAGGGGCTCGGGCGCCTACGAGCAGTACTTC

d_gene: TRBD2
j_gene: TRBJ2-3
v_gene: TRBV28
abundance: -
CDR3aa: CASSRPGISGRGTDTQYF
CDR3nt: TGTGCCAGCAGTCGACCGGGGATTAGCGGGAGGGGAACAGATACGCAGTATTTT

d_gene: -
j_gene: TRBJ2-7
v_gene: TRBV18
abundance: -
CDR3aa: CASSPMGGPSSYEQYF
CDR3nt: TGTGCCAGCTCACCAATGGGGGGTCCGAGCTCCTACGAGCAGTACTTC

d_gene: TRBD1
j_gene: TRBJ2-7
v_gene: TRBV7-9
abundance: -
CDR3aa: CASSLRQGADEQYF
CDR3nt: TGTGCCAGCAGCTTAAGGCAGGGGGCCGACGAGCAGTACTTC